This passage covers 8 T cell receptor beta chains from one sample sequenced in a study of human T cells and chemical hapten exposure. Time point given: patch test 2, 6 weeks after DPC sensitization. Noted treatment: therapeutic diphenylcyclopropenone sensitization with weekly scalp DPC. MiXCR, applied by TCRdb to the RACE reads, yields one record per CDR3 protein. The table records approximately 87,000 distinct CDR3 sequences, 9.5% to 12% of them present only once. Material: whole blood, obtained in connection with sensitization to the hapten diphenylcyclopropenone (DPC). These receptors originate from a woman aged 40 to 55 with alopecia areata. Some clones in this sample may be carry-over from other donors' samples.

The chain carries TRBV20-1 and TRBJ1-5, with D possibly matching TRBD1 (6 bases). The CDR3 length is 16 residues. Trimming removed 0 bases from V and 2 bases from J, with 14 bases in between. Germline-derived CDR1 and CDR2 are DFQATT and SNEGSKA (reference sequence). The CDR3 reads CSARDARGRGNQPQHF. In DNA form, the CDR3 reads TGCAGTGCTAGAGATGCACGGGGGCGAGGCAATCAGCCCCAGCATTTT.

This clonotype was seen ten or more times. CDR3 loop: CASSLWGGSTDTQYF. CDR3 bases: TGTGCCAGCAGTTTATGGGGGGGTAGTACAGATACGCAGTATTTT. The genes are TRBV28 and TRBJ2-3; D is perhaps TRBD2 (6 bases). Germline V CDR1 and CDR2: MDHEN, SYDVKM. V was clipped by 0 bases and J by 3 bases, with 10 bases between them. The length of the CDR3 is 15 residues.

V and J are TRBV28 and TRBJ1-6, with 11 bases lining up with TRBD1. The CDR3 consists of 16 residues. Per the germline V gene, CDR1 is MDHEN and CDR2 is SYDVKM. V lost 6 bases to trimming and J lost 7 bases; unmatched junction nucleotides: 8. This CDR3 reads CASSLGQGGRNSPLHF. The CDR3 DNA reads as TGTGCCAGCAGCCTGGGACAGGGGGGTCGGAATTCACCCCTCCACTTT.

This clonotype was counted many times. The genes are TRBV10-3 and TRBJ2-1; D tentatively fits TRBD1 or TRBD2 (5 bases each). CDR3 length: 15 amino acids. Trimming left V 3 bases short and J 2 bases short, with 11 bases between. From germline, CDR1 is ENHRY and CDR2 SYGVKD. For the CDR3, the DNA is TGTGCCATCAGTGAAGGGGTAGCGACCTACAATGAGCAGTTCTTC. The encoded protein is CAISEGVATYNEQFF.

V usage is TRBV10-3 and J usage is TRBJ2-3, with 8 bases aligning to TRBD1. The CDR3 has 18 amino acids. The J segment lost 0 bases and the V segment lost 4 bases, leaving 12 bases of the junction unmatched. CDR1 is ENHRY, CDR2 SYGVKD, per germline. As DNA, the CDR3 is TGTGCCATCAGTGGCCGGGACAGGTTTGCGACTAGCACAGATACGCAGTATTTT. Translated: CAISGRDRFATSTDTQYF.

This clonotype was counted a few times. V gene TRBV20-1 combines with J gene TRBJ2-7, with 8 bases matching TRBD1. The CDR3 extends over 11 amino acids. The J segment lost 13 bases and the V segment lost 6 bases, leaving 11 bases of the junction unmatched. Germline loops: CDR1 DFQATT, CDR2 SNEGSKA (reference sequence). The CDR3 loop is CSALGQVATYF. The CDR3 DNA sequence: TGCAGTGCCCTGGGACAGGTTGCTACATACTTC.

This clonotype has a count of ten or more. V is TRBV6-5 and J is TRBJ1-3; D perhaps matches TRBD1 (5 bases). The CDR3 contains 13 residues. The germline V and J ends were trimmed by 2 bases and 4 bases, with 6 bases remaining between them. Germline V gene lookup returns CDR1 MNHEY and CDR2 SVGAGI. CDR3 protein: CASSYPGGNTIYF. CDR3 coding DNA: TGTGCCAGCAGTTACCCAGGGGGAAACACCATATATTTT.

The CDR3 loop reads CASKVTGPNTEAFF. The CDR3 coding sequence is TGTGCCAGCAAGGTGACAGGGCCGAACACTGAAGCTTTCTTT. V and J are TRBV2 and TRBJ1-1; TRBD1 agrees at 7 bases. CDR1 SNHLY and CDR2 FYNNEI come from the germline V gene. The CDR3 covers 14 residues. V lost 7 bases and J lost 1; bases outside the gene matches: 6.